This T cell receptor (beta chain) was recovered during a study of cytomegalovirus exposure and HLA in healthy donors. Study-wide context: Later, an analysis reported that the approximately 120 validation repertoires had used the same platform as the approximately 670 first-cohort repertoires. Study results and caveats: Rare TCR sequences dominated, though some public TCRs recurred in many donors. CMV antigen specificity of a few CMV-associated chains was confirmed in vitro.

Comments on this clone: Its antigen is as yet unknown.

Sequenced by immunoSEQ multiplex PCR; TCRdb stores in-frame clones only, minus some. The table includes around 250,000 clones, 90% detected once. From the roughly 120-subject validation cohort, which was separate from the approximately 670-subject first cohort, the donors were drawn. Trimming cost V 0 bases and J 5 bases, with 5 bases left between them. The CDR3 is 14 amino acids. CDR1 and CDR2 (germline): ENHRY, SYGVKD. What was sequenced was PBMCs. The receptor was derived from a woman aged 18-35 years in good health and CMV-seronegative. The gene calls are TRBV10-3 and TRBJ1-6, with D hard to call. CDR3 DNA: TGTGCCATCAGTGAGTCGCAGAATAATTCACCCCTCCACTTT. Translating gives CAISESQNNSPLHF.